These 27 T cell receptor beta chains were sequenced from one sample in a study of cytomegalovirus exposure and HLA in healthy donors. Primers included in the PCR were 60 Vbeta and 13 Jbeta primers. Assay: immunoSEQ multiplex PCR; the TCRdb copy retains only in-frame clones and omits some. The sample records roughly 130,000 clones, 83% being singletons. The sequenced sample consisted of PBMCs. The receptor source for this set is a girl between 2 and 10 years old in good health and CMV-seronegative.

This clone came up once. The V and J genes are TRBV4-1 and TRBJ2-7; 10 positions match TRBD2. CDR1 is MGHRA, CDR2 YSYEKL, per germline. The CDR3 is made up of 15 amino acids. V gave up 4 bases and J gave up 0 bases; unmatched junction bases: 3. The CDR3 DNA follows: TGCGCCAGCAGCCCCACTAGCGGGGTCTCCTACGAGCAGTACTTC. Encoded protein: CASSPTSGVSYEQYF.

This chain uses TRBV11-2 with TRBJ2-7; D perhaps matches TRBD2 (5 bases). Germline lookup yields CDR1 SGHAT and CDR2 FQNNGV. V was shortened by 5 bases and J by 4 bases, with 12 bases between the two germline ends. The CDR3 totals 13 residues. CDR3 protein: CASSHFGVYEQYF. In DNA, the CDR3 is TGTGCCAGCAGCCACTTCGGGGTGTACGAGCAGTACTTC.

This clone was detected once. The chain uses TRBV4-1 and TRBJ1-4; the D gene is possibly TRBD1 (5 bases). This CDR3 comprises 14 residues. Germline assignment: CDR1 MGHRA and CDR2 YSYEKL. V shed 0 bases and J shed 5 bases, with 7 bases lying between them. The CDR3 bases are TGCGCCAGCAGCCAAGAGGGGCGAAATGAAAAACTGTTTTTT. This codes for CASSQEGRNEKLFF.

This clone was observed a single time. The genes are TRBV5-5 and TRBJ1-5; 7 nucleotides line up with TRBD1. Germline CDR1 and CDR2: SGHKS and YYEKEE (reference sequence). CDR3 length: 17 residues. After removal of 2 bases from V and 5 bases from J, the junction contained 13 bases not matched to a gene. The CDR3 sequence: CASSFPRGYLPHQPQHF. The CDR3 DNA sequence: TGTGCCAGCAGCTTCCCCAGGGGGTACCTACCCCATCAGCCCCAGCATTTT.

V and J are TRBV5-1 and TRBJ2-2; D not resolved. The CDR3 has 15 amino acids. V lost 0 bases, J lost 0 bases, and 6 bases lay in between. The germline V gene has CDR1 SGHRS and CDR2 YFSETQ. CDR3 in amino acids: CASSLEPANTGELFF. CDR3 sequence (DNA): TGCGCCAGCAGCTTGGAGCCGGCGAACACCGGGGAGCTGTTTTTT.

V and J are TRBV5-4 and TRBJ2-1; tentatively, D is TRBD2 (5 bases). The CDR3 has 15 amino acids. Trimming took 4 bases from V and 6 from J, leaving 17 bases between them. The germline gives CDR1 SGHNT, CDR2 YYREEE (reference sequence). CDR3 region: CASSIGLPVGNEQFF. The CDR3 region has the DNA TGTGCCAGCAGCATCGGACTCCCCGTCGGCAATGAGCAGTTCTTC.

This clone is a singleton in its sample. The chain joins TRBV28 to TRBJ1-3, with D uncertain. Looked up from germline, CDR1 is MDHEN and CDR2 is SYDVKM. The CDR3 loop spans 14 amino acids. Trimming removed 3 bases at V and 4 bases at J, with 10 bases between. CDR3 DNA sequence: TGTGCCAGCAGTTTTCGGGGAGTAGGAAACACCATATATTTT. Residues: CASSFRGVGNTIYF. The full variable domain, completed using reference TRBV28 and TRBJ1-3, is DVKVTQSSRYLVKRTGEKVFLECVQDMDHENMFWYRQDPGLGLRLIYFSYDVKMKEKGDIPEGYSVSREKKERFSLILESASTNQTSMYLCASSFRGVGNTIYFGEGSWLTVV.

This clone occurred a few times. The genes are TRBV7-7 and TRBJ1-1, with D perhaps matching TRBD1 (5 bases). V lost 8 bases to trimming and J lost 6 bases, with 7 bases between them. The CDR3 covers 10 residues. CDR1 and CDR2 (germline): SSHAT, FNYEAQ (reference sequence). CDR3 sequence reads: CASGAAEAFF. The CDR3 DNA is TGTGCCAGCGGGGCAGCTGAAGCTTTCTTT.

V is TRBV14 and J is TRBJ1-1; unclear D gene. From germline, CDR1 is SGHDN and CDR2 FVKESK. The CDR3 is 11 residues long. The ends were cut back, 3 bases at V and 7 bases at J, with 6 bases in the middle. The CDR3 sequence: CASSQSGEAFF. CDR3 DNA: TGTGCCAGCAGCCAGAGCGGTGAAGCTTTCTTT.

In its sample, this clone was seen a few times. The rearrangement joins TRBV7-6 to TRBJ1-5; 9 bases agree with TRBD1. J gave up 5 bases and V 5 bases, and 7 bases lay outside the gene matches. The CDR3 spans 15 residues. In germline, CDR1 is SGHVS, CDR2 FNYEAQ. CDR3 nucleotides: TGTGCCAGCAGCCCTGGGACAGGGATCCATCAGCCCCAGCATTTT. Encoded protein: CASSPGTGIHQPQHF. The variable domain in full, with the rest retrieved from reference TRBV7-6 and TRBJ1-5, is GAGVSQSPRYKVTKRGQDVALRCDPISGHVSLYWYRQALGQGPEFLTYFNYEAQQDKSGLPNDRFSAERPEGSISTLTIQRTEQRDSAMYRCASSPGTGIHQPQHFGDGTRLSIL.

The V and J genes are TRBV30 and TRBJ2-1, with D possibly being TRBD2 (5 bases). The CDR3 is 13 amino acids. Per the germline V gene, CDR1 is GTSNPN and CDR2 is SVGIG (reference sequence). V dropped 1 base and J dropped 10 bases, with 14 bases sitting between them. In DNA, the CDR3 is TGTGCCTGGAGTGCCTTCATTGAGGGCGAGCAGTTCTTC. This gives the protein CAWSAFIEGEQFF.

CDR3 nucleotide sequence: TGTGCCAGCAGCTTGGCTCTATACAATGAGCAGTTCTTC. Protein sequence: CASSLALYNEQFF. The genes are TRBV5-8 and TRBJ2-1; D unresolved. Germline V lookup: CDR1 SGHTS, CDR2 YDEGEE. Trimming cost V 0 bases and J 4 bases, with 5 bases left between them. The CDR3 is 13 amino acids.

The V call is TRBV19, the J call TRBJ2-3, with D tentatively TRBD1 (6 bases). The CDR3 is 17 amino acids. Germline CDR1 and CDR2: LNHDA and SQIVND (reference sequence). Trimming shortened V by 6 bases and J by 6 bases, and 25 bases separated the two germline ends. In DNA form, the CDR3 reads TGTGCCAGTAGCTACCTATCGGACAGTGTATTTACGGATACGCAGTATTTT. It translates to CASSYLSDSVFTDTQYF.

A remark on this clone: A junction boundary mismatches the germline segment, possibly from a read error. CDR3 sequence reads: CASSESAGRGSNF. The DNA of the CDR3 is TGTGCCAGCTCAGAATCAGCTGGTAGGGGGTCTAACTTC. The rearrangement uses TRBV18 and TRBJ2-7; TRBD1 might be the D (6 bases). Per the germline V gene, CDR1 is KGHSH and CDR2 is LQKENI. This CDR3 is 13 amino acids long.

The CDR3: CASSERGNTGELFF. The CDR3 DNA sequence: TGTGCCAGCAGTGAAAGGGGTAACACCGGGGAGCTGTTTTTT. This chain joins TRBV2 and TRBJ2-2; a possible D gene is TRBD1 (5 bases). This CDR3 contains 14 residues. Trimming shortened V by 2 bases and J by 2 bases, and 6 bases separated the two germline ends. The germline CDR1 and CDR2 sequences are SNHLY and FYNNEI.

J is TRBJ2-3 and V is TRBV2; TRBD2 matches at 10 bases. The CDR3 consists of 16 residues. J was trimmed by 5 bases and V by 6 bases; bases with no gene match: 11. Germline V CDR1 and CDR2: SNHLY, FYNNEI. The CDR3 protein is CASRNFGGLARDTQYF. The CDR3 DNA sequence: TGTGCCAGCAGGAATTTCGGGGGACTAGCGAGAGATACGCAGTATTTT.

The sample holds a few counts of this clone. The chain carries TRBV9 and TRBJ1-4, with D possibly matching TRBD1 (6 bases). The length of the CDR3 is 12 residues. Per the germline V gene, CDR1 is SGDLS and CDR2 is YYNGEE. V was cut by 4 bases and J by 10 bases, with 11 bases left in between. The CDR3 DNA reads TGTGCCAGCAGCCAGACACAGGGAAAACTGTTTTTT. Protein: CASSQTQGKLFF.

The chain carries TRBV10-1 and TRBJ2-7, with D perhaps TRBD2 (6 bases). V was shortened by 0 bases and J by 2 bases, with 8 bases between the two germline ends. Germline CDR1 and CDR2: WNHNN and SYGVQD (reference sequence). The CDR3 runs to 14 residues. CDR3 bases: TGCGCCAGCAGTGAGTCTAGCGGAACCTACGAGCAGTACTTC. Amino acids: CASSESSGTYEQYF.

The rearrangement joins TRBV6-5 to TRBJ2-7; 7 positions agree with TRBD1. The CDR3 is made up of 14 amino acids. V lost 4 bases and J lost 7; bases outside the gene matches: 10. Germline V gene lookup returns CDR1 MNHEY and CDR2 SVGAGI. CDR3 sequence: CASSFDRVQGEQYF. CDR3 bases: TGTGCCAGCAGTTTCGACAGGGTACAGGGGGAGCAGTACTTC.

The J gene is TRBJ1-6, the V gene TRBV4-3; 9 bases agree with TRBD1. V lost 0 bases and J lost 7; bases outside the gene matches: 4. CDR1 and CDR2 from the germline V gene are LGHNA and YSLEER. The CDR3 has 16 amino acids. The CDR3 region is CASSQDAGTGNSPLHF. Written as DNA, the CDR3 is TGCGCCAGCAGCCAAGATGCCGGGACAGGGAATTCACCCCTCCACTTT.

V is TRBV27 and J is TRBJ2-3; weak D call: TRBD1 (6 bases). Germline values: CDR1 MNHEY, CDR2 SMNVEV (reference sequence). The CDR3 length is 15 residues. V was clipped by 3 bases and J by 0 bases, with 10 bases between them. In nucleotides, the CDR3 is TGTGCCAGCAGTTTCGACAGGCTCAGCACAGATACGCAGTATTTT. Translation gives CASSFDRLSTDTQYF.

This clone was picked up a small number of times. The CDR3 here is CASREFESTQYF. As DNA, the CDR3 is TGTGCCAGCAGAGAGTTCGAGAGTACGCAGTATTTT. This chain links TRBV6-1 with TRBJ2-3; D is ambiguous. Germline V gene lookup returns CDR1 MNHNS and CDR2 SASEGT. The CDR3 consists of 12 residues. The V end was cut by 6 bases, the J end by 8 bases, with 12 bases between.

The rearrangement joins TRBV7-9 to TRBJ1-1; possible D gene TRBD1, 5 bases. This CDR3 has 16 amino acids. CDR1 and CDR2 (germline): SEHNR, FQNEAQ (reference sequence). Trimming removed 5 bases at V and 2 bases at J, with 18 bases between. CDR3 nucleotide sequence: TGTGCCAGCAGCGAGGGACTCGGGGGTCGAAACACTGAAGCTTTCTTT. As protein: CASSEGLGGRNTEAFF.

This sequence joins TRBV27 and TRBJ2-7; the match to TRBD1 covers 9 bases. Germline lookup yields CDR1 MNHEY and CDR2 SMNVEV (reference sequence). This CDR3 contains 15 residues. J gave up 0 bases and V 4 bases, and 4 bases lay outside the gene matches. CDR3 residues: CASSSGQGISYEQYF. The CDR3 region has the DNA TGTGCCAGCAGTTCGGGACAGGGTATCTCCTACGAGCAGTACTTC.

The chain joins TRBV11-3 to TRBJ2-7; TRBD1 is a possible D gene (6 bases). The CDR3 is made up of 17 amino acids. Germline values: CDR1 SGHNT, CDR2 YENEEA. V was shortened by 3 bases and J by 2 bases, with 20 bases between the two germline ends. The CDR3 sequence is CASSLHRDTPIPYEQYF. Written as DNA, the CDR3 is TGTGCCAGCAGCTTGCACAGGGACACACCGATCCCCTACGAGCAGTACTTC.

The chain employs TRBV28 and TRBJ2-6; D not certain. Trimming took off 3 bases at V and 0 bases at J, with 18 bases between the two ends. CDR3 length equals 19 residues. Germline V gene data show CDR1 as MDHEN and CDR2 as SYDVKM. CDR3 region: CASSFPPRSIRSGANVLTF. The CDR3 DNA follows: TGTGCCAGCAGTTTCCCCCCCCGCAGTATCCGCTCTGGGGCCAACGTCCTGACTTTC.

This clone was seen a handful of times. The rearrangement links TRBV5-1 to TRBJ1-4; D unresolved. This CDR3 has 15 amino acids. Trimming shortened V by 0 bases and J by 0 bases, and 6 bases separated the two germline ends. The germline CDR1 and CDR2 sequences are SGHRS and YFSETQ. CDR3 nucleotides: TGCGCCAGCAGCTTGGTGGGAGCAACTAATGAAAAACTGTTTTTT. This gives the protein CASSLVGATNEKLFF.